The 30 T cell receptor beta chains listed next were all sequenced from one sample in a study of cytomegalovirus exposure and HLA in healthy donors. Primers: 60 Vbeta forward and 13 Jbeta reverse. Method: immunoSEQ multiplex PCR; TCRdb's copy keeps in-frame clones and lacks some. The sample comprises some 150,000 clones, roughly 78% of which are singletons, and 2% to 2.5% rests with the top ten. Specimen: PBMCs. The receptor set was obtained from a man aged 25-45 years in good health and CMV-seronegative.

J is TRBJ2-7 and V is TRBV4-1, with 10 bases matching TRBD1. The CDR3 has 14 residues. V lost 5 bases, J lost 6 bases, and 7 bases stayed unmatched. The germline V gene has CDR1 MGHRA and CDR2 YSYEKL. The CDR3 reads CASSSTWTGGEQYF. CDR3 in DNA: TGCGCCAGCAGCTCCACCTGGACAGGGGGCGAGCAGTACTTC.

J is TRBJ2-5 and V is TRBV30; 10 bases map to TRBD1. The J call may be incorrect, as the DNA end agrees better with TRBJ2-7. Germline V CDR1 and CDR2: GTSNPN, SVGIG (reference sequence). This CDR3 is 13 amino acids long. The DNA of the CDR3 is TGTGCCTCGACCGGGACAGGGGTCTACGAGCAGTACTTC. It yields the protein CASTGTGVYEQYF.

This clone was counted a few times. The chain couples TRBV29-1 to TRBJ1-1, with no clear D. Trimming stripped 4 bases from V and 6 bases from J, with 9 bases between. The CDR3 runs to 11 residues. Germline loops: CDR1 SQVTM, CDR2 ANQGSEA. The CDR3 protein is CSVVERAEAFF. The CDR3 DNA is TGCAGCGTTGTCGAGAGGGCTGAAGCTTTCTTT.

The rearrangement uses TRBV6-1 and TRBJ2-7; weak D call: TRBD2 (6 bases). The V and J ends lost 5 bases and 4 bases respectively, with 12 bases between them. Germline CDR1 MNHNS, CDR2 SASEGT. The CDR3 length is 13 residues. CDR3 region: CASSRSAGYEQYF. As DNA, the CDR3 is TGTGCCAGCAGTAGGAGTGCGGGGTACGAGCAGTACTTC.

The gene calls are TRBV5-1 and TRBJ1-1; 7 bases line up with TRBD1. CDR3 length equals 17 residues. V was pared by 4 bases and J by 1 base, with 13 bases of the junction left unmatched. CDR1 and CDR2 from the germline V gene are SGHRS and YFSETQ. For the CDR3, the DNA is TGCGCCAGCAGCCGTAACAGAGACAGGGCACCGAACACTGAAGCTTTCTTT. Residues: CASSRNRDRAPNTEAFF.

This clone was observed once. The gene calls are TRBV28 and TRBJ2-5; 7 bases line up with TRBD1. In germline, CDR1 is MDHEN, CDR2 SYDVKM. The CDR3 length is 15 residues. The ends lost 2 bases at V and 4 bases at J; junction bases unmatched: 7. As DNA, the CDR3 is TGTGCCAGCAGTTTAACAGGGGTCTTGCTAGAGACCCAGTACTTC. Translating it yields CASSLTGVLLETQYF.

The gene calls are TRBV2 and TRBJ1-1; tentative D call: TRBD1 (6 bases). This CDR3 is 13 amino acids long. V lost 6 bases, J lost 3 bases, and 11 bases lay in between. Germline V lookup: CDR1 SNHLY, CDR2 FYNNEI. CDR3 bases: TGTGCCAGCAGGAGGGGGACGGACACTGAAGCTTTCTTT. Amino acids: CASRRGTDTEAFF.

The genes are TRBV5-1 and TRBJ1-2, with 8 nucleotides matching TRBD1. The CDR3 has 17 amino acids. Germline trimming cut 0 bases from V and 4 bases from J; bases unmatched to any gene: 11. Germline V lookup: CDR1 SGHRS, CDR2 YFSETQ. DNA for the CDR3: TGCGCCAGCAGCTTGGGGTTCCAGGGACAGGCGGGCTATGGCTACACCTTC. This translates into CASSLGFQGQAGYGYTF.

The chain uses TRBV10-2 and TRBJ2-7; D unclear. The length of the CDR3 is 12 residues. The V gene's germline CDR1 is WSHSY and CDR2 SAAADI. V was clipped by 2 bases and J by 1 base, with 3 bases between them. The CDR3 nucleotides are TGCGCCAGCAGTGAGACTTCCTACGAGCAGTACTTC. Residues: CASSETSYEQYF.

In DNA, the CDR3 is TGCGCCAGCAGCTCACCCGCAGGAAGCTATGGCTACACCTTC. Translation gives CASSSPAGSYGYTF. This chain joins TRBV5-1 and TRBJ1-2; D remains ambiguous. The V and J ends lost 3 bases and 4 bases respectively, with 13 bases between them. CDR1 SGHRS and CDR2 YFSETQ come from the germline V gene. The CDR3 covers 14 residues.

DNA of the CDR3: TGTGCCAGCAGCTTGGATGCGCCCGGCTCTGGGGCCAACGTCCTGACTTTC. The encoded protein is CASSLDAPGSGANVLTF. J is TRBJ2-6 and V is TRBV5-4; D is unclear. The germline V and J ends were trimmed by 0 bases and 0 bases, with 10 bases remaining between them. The germline V gene has CDR1 SGHNT and CDR2 YYREEE (reference sequence). The CDR3 extends over 17 amino acids.

The V gene is TRBV5-1, the J gene TRBJ2-5, with TRBD2 identical over 14 bases. The ends lost 4 bases at V and 3 bases at J; junction bases unmatched: 2. CDR3 length: 15 residues. Germline assignment: CDR1 SGHRS and CDR2 YFSETQ. The CDR3 DNA sequence: TGCGCCAGCAGCGTGGGACTAGCGGGGGAAGAGACCCAGTACTTC. Protein sequence: CASSVGLAGEETQYF.

The CDR3 bases are TGCGCCAGCAGCCCGAGATCGTTGTCAGATACGCAGTATTTT. Translating gives CASSPRSLSDTQYF. The chain couples TRBV5-1 to TRBJ2-3; D call uncertain. Deletions cut 4 bases from V and 4 bases from J, with 13 bases between. CDR3 length: 14 amino acids. Germline CDR1 SGHRS, CDR2 YFSETQ. Combining the CDR3 with reference TRBV5-1 and TRBJ2-3 gives the whole variable domain KAGVTQTPRYLIKTRGQQVTLSCSPISGHRSVSWYQQTPGQGLQFLFEYFSETQRNKGNFPGRFSGRQFSNSRSEMNVSTLELGDSALYLCASSPRSLSDTQYFGPGTRLTVL.

The V call is TRBV28, the J call TRBJ1-1; perhaps TRBD1 as D (5 bases). CDR1 is MDHEN and CDR2 is SYDVKM in the germline V gene. V shed 6 bases and J shed 2 bases, with 22 bases lying between them. The CDR3 length is 17 residues. CDR3 sequence (DNA): TGTGCCAGCAGGCTCACATGGTGGGGGGGGAGAAACACTGAAGCTTTCTTT. As protein: CASRLTWWGGRNTEAFF.

The chain is built from TRBV5-1 and TRBJ1-2; D is unclear. CDR3 length: 14 amino acids. Trimming removed 2 bases from V and 5 bases from J, with 13 bases in between. Per germline, CDR1 SGHRS and CDR2 YFSETQ. CDR3 in DNA: TGCGCCAGCAGCTTCCCCGGACCGGGATATGGCTACACCTTC. It yields the protein CASSFPGPGYGYTF.

The chain uses TRBV7-6 and TRBJ2-1, with 9 bases identical to TRBD2. The V gene's germline CDR1 is SGHVS and CDR2 FNYEAQ. The CDR3 is made up of 15 amino acids. With 1 base clipped from V and 7 bases from J, the junction kept 5 bases outside the gene matches. The CDR3, as DNA: TGTGCCAGCAGCTTAGTTGCGGGGGGGCGGAATGAGCAGTTCTTC. It translates to CASSLVAGGRNEQFF.

This sequence joins TRBV28 and TRBJ2-1; a possible D gene is TRBD1 (5 bases). The length of the CDR3 is 12 residues. V lost 6 bases and J 7 bases, leaving 10 bases between the germline ends. The germline V gene has CDR1 MDHEN and CDR2 SYDVKM. CDR3 amino acids: CASSGQVNEQFF. Here the CDR3 DNA reads TGTGCCAGCAGCGGACAAGTGAATGAGCAGTTCTTC.

The rearrangement joins TRBV28 to TRBJ1-1, with TRBD1 as a possible D gene (5 bases). Per germline, CDR1 MDHEN and CDR2 SYDVKM. The V gene lost 3 bases and the J gene lost 0 bases, with 8 bases spanning the gap. The CDR3 has 14 amino acids. The CDR3 loop is CASSLAQVNTEAFF. CDR3 nucleotides: TGTGCCAGCAGTTTGGCACAGGTGAACACTGAAGCTTTCTTT.

J is TRBJ1-4 and V is TRBV28; D call uncertain. Germline-derived CDR1 and CDR2 are MDHEN and SYDVKM. This CDR3 comprises 15 residues. Trimming stripped 6 bases from V and 5 bases from J, with 16 bases between. CDR3 nucleotide sequence: TGTGCCAGCAGCCGACACGAGCCCAAGAATGAAAAACTGTTTTTT. This codes for CASSRHEPKNEKLFF.

This chain links TRBV2 with TRBJ2-1, with 13 bases matching TRBD2. This CDR3 is 17 amino acids long. Per the germline V gene, CDR1 is SNHLY and CDR2 is FYNNEI. Unmatched junction bases numbered 5, after V lost 4 bases and J lost 2 bases. Here the CDR3 reads CASSAGLAGDPYNEQFF. The CDR3 region has the DNA TGTGCCAGCAGTGCTGGACTAGCGGGAGATCCCTACAATGAGCAGTTCTTC.

The chain couples TRBV6-1 to TRBJ2-3; TRBD1 is a possible D gene (5 bases). The CDR3 is made up of 18 amino acids. Germline loops: CDR1 MNHNS, CDR2 SASEGT. The V end was cut by 4 bases, the J end by 6 bases, with 26 bases between. CDR3 region: CASSGAMSPRTSADTQYF. CDR3 in DNA: TGTGCCAGCAGTGGGGCAATGAGTCCACGGACAAGCGCGGATACGCAGTATTTT.

The chain uses TRBV7-9 and TRBJ2-1, with 13 bases identical to TRBD2. This CDR3 is 17 amino acids long. Germline lookup yields CDR1 SEHNR and CDR2 FQNEAQ (reference sequence). After removal of 8 bases from V and 0 bases from J, the junction contained 7 bases not matched to a gene. CDR3 sequence: CASAGLAGDTSYNEQFF. DNA of the CDR3: TGTGCCAGCGCAGGACTAGCGGGGGATACCTCCTACAATGAGCAGTTCTTC.

The chain links TRBV5-6 to TRBJ1-1, with D tentatively TRBD1 (5 bases). The V gene's germline CDR1 is SGHDT and CDR2 YYEEEE. V lost 3 bases to trimming and J lost 11 bases, with 17 bases between them. The CDR3 runs to 13 residues. CDR3 protein: CASSSDILLSAFF. CDR3 DNA: TGTGCCAGCAGCTCGGACATCCTTCTTTCCGCTTTCTTT.

The chain employs TRBV7-7 and TRBJ2-7; 12 bases match TRBD2. Trimming took 0 bases from V and 1 from J; bases not matched to a gene: 7. CDR1 and CDR2 (germline): SSHAT, FNYEAQ (reference sequence). CDR3 length equals 18 residues. As DNA, the CDR3 is TGTGCCAGCAGCTTAGCTCGACTAGCGGGAGAGAGTTCCTACGAGCAGTACTTC. This gives the protein CASSLARLAGESSYEQYF.

A single count supports this clone. V usage is TRBV5-4 and J usage is TRBJ1-1; tentative D call: TRBD1 (5 bases). Germline V lookup: CDR1 SGHNT, CDR2 YYREEE (reference sequence). Deletions cut 1 base from V and 4 bases from J, with 5 bases between. The CDR3 is made up of 12 amino acids. The CDR3 region has the DNA TGTGCCAGCAGCTTGCAGGGCACTGAAGCTTTCTTT. Its protein product is CASSLQGTEAFF.

This clone was detected once. The gene calls are TRBV27 and TRBJ1-1, with a weak D call TRBD1 (6 bases). The CDR3 length is 14 residues. V lost 0 bases to trimming and J lost 1 base, with 6 bases between them. Germline CDR1 reads MNHEY; CDR2 reads SMNVEV (reference sequence). In DNA form, the CDR3 reads TGTGCCAGCAGTTTATCACAGGGGAACACTGAAGCTTTCTTT. Its translation is CASSLSQGNTEAFF.

This clone was observed once. The CDR3 reads CASSLRTGKGYTF. CDR3 bases: TGTGCCAGCAGCTTAAGGACAGGGAAGGGCTACACCTTC. The rearrangement joins TRBV13 to TRBJ1-2; 8 nucleotides line up with TRBD1. V trimming: 2 bases; J trimming: 8 bases; junction bases outside the gene matches: 4. Germline lookup yields CDR1 PRHDT and CDR2 FYEKMQ (reference sequence). This CDR3 region has 13 residues.

This chain uses TRBV27 with TRBJ2-7; 11 positions match TRBD1. The CDR3 loop spans 14 amino acids. Trimming removed 5 bases from V and 4 bases from J; junction bases left unmatched: 4. Germline-derived CDR1 and CDR2 are MNHEY and SMNVEV (reference sequence). CDR3 DNA sequence: TGTGCCAGCAGTGGACAGGGGGCGGGGTACGAGCAGTACTTC. It is translated as CASSGQGAGYEQYF.

This rearrangement joins TRBV19 to TRBJ2-2; 9 positions agree with TRBD1. The CDR3 is 13 amino acids. With V trimmed by 10 bases and J by 4 bases, 4 bases remained unmatched. Germline V lookup: CDR1 LNHDA, CDR2 SQIVND (reference sequence). Here the CDR3 reads CAIADRGTGELFF. The CDR3 bases are TGTGCCATTGCGGACAGGGGCACCGGGGAGCTGTTTTTT.

This sequence joins TRBV6-1 and TRBJ1-4, with D perhaps TRBD1 (5 bases). The CDR3 sequence is 14 residues long. Trimming cost V 6 bases and J 8 bases, with 16 bases left between them. CDR1 is MNHNS, CDR2 SASEGT, per germline. In DNA form, the CDR3 reads TGTGCCAGCAGCCAAGGGCAGGGAGGGGAAAAACTGTTTTTT. Translated, it gives CASSQGQGGEKLFF.